The 30 T cell receptor beta chains below all came from one sample that was sequenced in a study of blood T cell repertoires in COVID-19. Profiled with immunoSEQ multiplex PCR; TCRdb holds only in-frame clones, not every one. The table lists roughly 180,000 clones, over 70% of them singletons. Sequencing input: PBMCs or T cells enriched from blood (not recorded which). Receptor source: a man between 60 and 70 years old who had been exposed to COVID-19.

This clone was seen once. This rearrangement joins TRBV3-1 (or the pseudogene TRBV3-2) to TRBJ2-2; tentatively, D is TRBD1 (6 bases). Trimming pared 3 bases from V and 2 bases from J, leaving 19 bases between. CDR3 length: 18 residues. Germline V CDR1 and CDR2: LGHDT, YNNKEL (reference sequence). The CDR3 DNA reads TGTGCCAGCAGCCATCAGGCCAGGGGTGGTCTCAACACCGGGGAGCTGTTTTTT. Its protein product is CASSHQARGGLNTGELFF.

This clone was seen a few times. The chain combines TRBV2 with TRBJ1-2; 8 bases match TRBD1. The CDR3 consists of 14 residues. From germline, CDR1 is SNHLY and CDR2 FYNNEI. J lost 4 bases, V lost 1 base, and 2 bases had no gene match. In nucleotides, the CDR3 is TGTGCCAGCAGTGAAGGACAGGGGATCTATGGCTACACCTTC. Its translation: CASSEGQGIYGYTF.

As for this clone: Possible read error: a much larger clone is one base away. In the same sample, other DNA sequences code for this CDR3. V gene TRBV7-9 combines with J gene TRBJ1-1, with 7 positions matching TRBD1. V shed 5 bases, J shed 3 bases, and the junction held 3 bases outside the gene matches. The CDR3 length is 13 residues. The germline V gene encodes CDR1 SEHNR and CDR2 FQNEAQ (reference sequence). Here the CDR3 reads CASSPQGDTEAFF. CDR3 DNA sequence: TGTGCCAGCAGCCCCCAGGGGGACACTGAAGCTTTCTTT. Using reference TRBV7-9 and TRBJ1-1 for the parts outside the CDR3, the full variable domain is DTGVSQNPRHKITKRGQNVTFRCDPISEHNRLYWYRQTLGQGPEFLTYFQNEAQLEKSRLLSDRFSAERPKGSFSTLEIQRTEQGDSAMYLCASSPQGDTEAFFGQGTRLTVV.

The V call is TRBV5-4, the J call TRBJ1-2; 8 bases line up with TRBD1. With V trimmed by 5 bases and J by 8 bases, 14 bases remained unmatched. The CDR3 contains 15 residues. Germline CDR1 and CDR2: SGHNT and YYREEE (reference sequence). In DNA form, the CDR3 reads TGTGCCAGCAGGACCTTGACAGGGGCCACTAGGGGCTACACCTTC. Protein product: CASRTLTGATRGYTF.

This chain connects TRBV3-1 (or the pseudogene TRBV3-2) to TRBJ2-4, with TRBD1 as a possible D gene (6 bases). Trimming pared 3 bases from V and 6 bases from J, leaving 18 bases between. The germline CDR1 and CDR2 sequences are LGHDT and YNNKEL (reference sequence). The CDR3 is made up of 16 amino acids. This CDR3 reads CASSHTGTQAGNIQYF. CDR3 DNA: TGTGCCAGCAGCCACACCGGGACACAAGCAGGAAACATTCAGTACTTC.

The genes are TRBV30 and TRBJ2-6, with 12 positions matching TRBD1. This CDR3 comprises 16 residues. The trim removed 7 bases at V and 0 bases at J, leaving 4 bases unmatched. Germline V gene lookup returns CDR1 GTSNPN and CDR2 SVGIG (reference sequence). The CDR3: CAYGTGGASGANVLTF. CDR3 nucleotide sequence: TGTGCCTACGGGACAGGGGGCGCCTCTGGGGCCAACGTCCTGACTTTC. The full variable domain, rest sourced from reference TRBV30 and TRBJ2-6, is SQTIHQWPATLVQPVGSPLSLECTVEGTSNPNLYWYRQAAGRGLQLLFYSVGIGQISSEVPQNLSASRPQDRQFILSSKKLLLSDSGFYLCAYGTGGASGANVLTFGAGSRLTVL.

This clone was detected once. The chain joins TRBV30 to TRBJ1-4; a possible D gene is TRBD1 (6 bases). This CDR3 region has 15 residues. V gave up 5 bases and J gave up 4 bases, with 17 bases separating them. Looked up from germline, CDR1 is GTSNPN and CDR2 is SVGIG (reference sequence). The CDR3 DNA sequence: TGTGCCTGGGGCGTAGGGGGACAAATTAATGAAAAACTGTTTTTT. Translated, it gives CAWGVGGQINEKLFF.

This clone was seen once. This sequence joins TRBV19 and TRBJ2-5; 7 nucleotides match TRBD1. Germline trimming cut 6 bases from V and 3 bases from J; bases unmatched to any gene: 1. Germline lookup yields CDR1 LNHDA and CDR2 SQIVND (reference sequence). The CDR3 sequence is 12 residues long. The CDR3 reads CASSTGEETQYF. The CDR3, as DNA: TGTGCCAGTAGCACAGGGGAAGAGACCCAGTACTTC.

This clone was found many times. The V gene is TRBV6-5, the J gene TRBJ2-4, with TRBD1 matching over 12 bases. Germline CDR1 and CDR2: MNHEY and SVGAGI. V shed 4 bases, J shed 8 bases, and the junction held 6 bases outside the gene matches. The CDR3 consists of 15 residues. DNA of the CDR3: TGTGCCAGCAGTTCCCCGGGACAGGGGGCATACATTCAGTACTTC. This codes for CASSSPGQGAYIQYF.

The chain uses TRBV27 and TRBJ1-3; D unclear. CDR3 size: 14 residues. V was clipped by 5 bases and J by 4 bases, with 12 bases between them. Germline CDR1 MNHEY, CDR2 SMNVEV (reference sequence). The CDR3 region has the DNA TGTGCCAGCAGTCGCGGATTTAGGGGAAACACCATATATTTT. Amino acids: CASSRGFRGNTIYF.

V gene TRBV9 combines with J gene TRBJ1-6; 9 positions agree with TRBD1. Germline loops: CDR1 SGDLS, CDR2 YYNGEE. The CDR3 has 16 amino acids. Trimming took 0 bases from V and 10 from J; bases not matched to a gene: 8. The CDR3 protein is CASSVATGGAESPLHF. CDR3 sequence (DNA): TGTGCCAGCAGCGTAGCTACAGGGGGCGCCGAATCACCCCTCCACTTT.

This chain links TRBV19 with TRBJ1-2, with D possibly being TRBD1 (6 bases). V was shortened by 4 bases and J by 3 bases, with 12 bases between the two germline ends. There are 14 residues in the CDR3. CDR1 and CDR2 (germline): LNHDA, SQIVND (reference sequence). The CDR3 is CASSTQGHDYGYTF. The CDR3 DNA reads as TGTGCCAGTAGTACTCAGGGACACGACTATGGCTACACCTTC.

The V gene is TRBV27, the J gene TRBJ2-1, with D maybe TRBD1 (5 bases). CDR3 length equals 15 residues. V shed 6 bases and J shed 3 bases, with 15 bases lying between them. Germline V CDR1 and CDR2: MNHEY, SMNVEV (reference sequence). The CDR3 loop is CASSPHGGHYNEQFF. The CDR3 region has the DNA TGTGCCAGCAGCCCTCACGGCGGACACTACAATGAGCAGTTCTTC.

The table lists this clone with a count of one. The chain is built from TRBV7-3 and TRBJ2-3; D gene ambiguous. Germline V gene lookup returns CDR1 SGHTA and CDR2 FQGTGA. The length of the CDR3 is 13 residues. V was cut by 7 bases and J by 5 bases, with 13 bases left in between. For the CDR3, the DNA is TGTGCCAGCAAAAACAGACAAGAAGATACGCAGTATTTT. Its translation is CASKNRQEDTQYF.

The J gene is TRBJ2-5, the V gene TRBV7-3, with TRBD2 identical over 8 bases. CDR1 is SGHTA and CDR2 is FQGTGA in the germline V gene. V was clipped by 3 bases and J by 5 bases; unmatched bases: 8. This CDR3 comprises 15 residues. CDR3 amino acids: CASSLIGRVGETQYF. CDR3 sequence (DNA): TGTGCCAGCAGCTTGATCGGGAGGGTTGGGGAGACCCAGTACTTC. Drawing the rest from reference TRBV7-3 and TRBJ2-5, the complete variable domain is GAGVSQTPSNKVTEKGKYVELRCDPISGHTALYWYRQSLGQGPEFLIYFQGTGAADDSGLPNDRFFAVRPEGSVSTLKIQRTERGDSAVYLCASSLIGRVGETQYFGPGTRLLVL.

J is TRBJ1-1 and V is TRBV7-2, with D tentatively TRBD1 (5 bases). Germline lookup yields CDR1 SGHTA and CDR2 FQGNSA. The CDR3 runs to 15 residues. Trimming shortened V by 2 bases and J by 0 bases, and 10 bases separated the two germline ends. CDR3: CASSLRGNMNTEAFF. In DNA, the CDR3 is TGTGCCAGCAGCTTAAGGGGAAACATGAACACTGAAGCTTTCTTT.

The genes are TRBV9 and TRBJ2-7; 16 bases match TRBD2. The CDR3 sequence is 15 residues long. V shed 3 bases and J 4 bases; nucleotides not matched to a gene: 1. Looked up from germline, CDR1 is SGDLS and CDR2 is YYNGEE. Written as DNA, the CDR3 is TGTGCCAGCAGCGGGGGACTAGCGGGAGGGTACGAGCAGTACTTC. Encoded protein: CASSGGLAGGYEQYF.

V usage is TRBV9 and J usage is TRBJ2-7; a possible D gene is TRBD2 (5 bases). CDR3 length: 13 amino acids. CDR1 and CDR2 (germline): SGDLS, YYNGEE. The V gene lost 3 bases and the J gene lost 2 bases, with 9 bases spanning the gap. Written as DNA, the CDR3 is TGTGCCAGCAGCGGGGAGAACCCCTACGAGCAGTACTTC. It is translated as CASSGENPYEQYF.

This chain uses TRBV28 with TRBJ1-3; no reliable D call. V was pared by 5 bases and J by 3 bases, with 8 bases between. The CDR3 runs 13 residues. Per germline, CDR1 MDHEN and CDR2 SYDVKM. The chain's CDR3 is CASSTSDGNTIYF. Here the CDR3 DNA reads TGTGCCAGCAGTACCAGTGATGGAAACACCATATATTTT.

V and J are TRBV18 and TRBJ1-1; a possible D gene is TRBD1 (5 bases). CDR3 length equals 15 residues. Germline CDR1 is KGHSH and CDR2 is LQKENI. Trimming cost V 1 base and J 0 bases, with 9 bases left between them. In DNA, the CDR3 is TGTGCCAGCTCACCACTGGACACAATGAACACTGAAGCTTTCTTT. Its protein is CASSPLDTMNTEAFF.

J is TRBJ2-1 and V is TRBV6-2 or TRBV6-3; D is possibly TRBD2 (6 bases). This CDR3 comprises 16 residues. V lost 2 bases, J lost 8 bases, and 19 bases lay in between. Germline V gene lookup returns CDR1 MNHEY and CDR2 SVGEGT. CDR3 nucleotides: TGTGCCAGCAGTTACACGAGGGGACTCGTTAGGGATGAGCAGTTCTTC. This translates into CASSYTRGLVRDEQFF.

V gene TRBV9 combines with J gene TRBJ2-7; TRBD1 aligns across 7 bases. There are 14 residues in the CDR3. The junction had 8 bases not matched to a gene; V was cut back by 3 bases and J by 5 bases. The V gene's germline CDR1 is SGDLS and CDR2 YYNGEE. CDR3 in amino acids: CASSALSTGDEQYF. CDR3 sequence (DNA): TGTGCCAGCAGCGCCCTATCTACAGGGGACGAGCAGTACTTC.

This chain connects TRBV7-2 to TRBJ1-3; TRBD1 might be the D (5 bases). Germline V gives CDR1 SGHTA, CDR2 FQGNSA. This CDR3 contains 15 residues. With 3 bases removed from V and 0 bases from J, the gap between germline ends came to 9 bases. This chain's CDR3 is CASSFRASSGNTIYF. The DNA for the CDR3 is TGTGCCAGCAGCTTCAGGGCGAGCTCTGGAAACACCATATATTTT.

The chain joins TRBV4-2 to TRBJ2-3, with D unresolved. CDR3 size: 15 residues. Germline V CDR1 and CDR2: LGHNA, YNFKEQ. V lost 0 bases and J lost 6, with 13 bases in between. CDR3 residues: CASSQDGLLRDTQYF. The CDR3 DNA is TGTGCCAGCAGCCAAGATGGGCTACTTCGGGATACGCAGTATTTT.

V usage is TRBV7-2 and J usage is TRBJ2-1; 8 bases match TRBD2. V dropped 1 base and J dropped 9; count of bases not matched to a gene: 5. The CDR3 is made up of 14 amino acids. Germline CDR1 reads SGHTA; CDR2 reads FQGNSA. CDR3 DNA: TGTGCCAGCAGCTTAGAAGGACTAGCCGGTGAGCAGTTCTTC. Its protein is CASSLEGLAGEQFF. The full variable domain, rest sourced from reference TRBV7-2 and TRBJ2-1, is GAGVSQSPSNKVTEKGKDVELRCDPISGHTALYWYRQSLGQGLEFLIYFQGNSAPDKSGLPSDRFSAERTGGSVSTLTIQRTQQEDSAVYLCASSLEGLAGEQFFGPGTRLTVL.

This clone was recorded only once. V is TRBV5-1 and J is TRBJ2-7; no firm D call. Germline V gene data show CDR1 as SGHRS and CDR2 as YFSETQ. This CDR3 region has 13 residues. The V end lost 3 bases, the J end lost 2 bases, and 9 bases lay between the germline ends. CDR3 protein: CASSSEVAYEQYF. CDR3 nucleotide sequence: TGCGCCAGCAGCTCCGAGGTAGCCTACGAGCAGTACTTC. Complete variable domain (other parts from reference TRBV5-1 and TRBJ2-7): KAGVTQTPRYLIKTRGQQVTLSCSPISGHRSVSWYQQTPGQGLQFLFEYFSETQRNKGNFPGRFSGRQFSNSRSEMNVSTLELGDSALYLCASSSEVAYEQYFGPGTRLTVT.

J is TRBJ2-7 and V is TRBV6-5; 9 bases map to TRBD1. Germline CDR1 reads MNHEY; CDR2 reads SVGAGI. V dropped 2 bases and J dropped 5; count of bases not matched to a gene: 7. This CDR3 contains 15 residues. As DNA, the CDR3 is TGTGCCAGCAGTTACACGACAGGGGGACCGGACGAGCAGTACTTC. This gives the protein CASSYTTGGPDEQYF.

In nucleotides, the CDR3 is TGTGCCAGTAGTATAGAAGGACAGATTAATGAAAAACTGTTTTTT. This encodes CASSIEGQINEKLFF. The rearrangement joins TRBV19 to TRBJ1-4, with D possibly being TRBD1 (6 bases). Germline CDR1 reads LNHDA; CDR2 reads SQIVND (reference sequence). Trimming shortened V by 0 bases and J by 4 bases, and 9 bases separated the two germline ends. There are 15 residues in the CDR3.

In its sample, this clone was seen a few times. V and J are TRBV12-3 or TRBV12-4 and TRBJ1-2; D is undetermined. The CDR3 contains 13 residues. Trimming took off 6 bases at V and 4 bases at J, with 12 bases between the two ends. CDR3 loop: CASSPNGVYGYTF. CDR3 bases: TGTGCCAGCAGCCCAAACGGAGTCTATGGCTACACCTTC.

This clone has only a few counts. The chain employs TRBV29-1 and TRBJ2-2; unclear D gene. V was clipped by 5 bases and J by 6 bases, with 7 bases between them. The CDR3 totals 11 residues. CDR1 and CDR2 from the germline V gene are SQVTM and ANQGSEA. CDR3 DNA sequence: TGCAGCGTTCAGGATGCCGGGGAGCTGTTTTTT. Translated: CSVQDAGELFF.